This T cell receptor (beta chain) appears in the sequencing data of a study of T cell responses to AZD1222 COVID-19 vaccine. The CDR3 runs to 14 residues. V lost 0 bases to trimming and J lost 5 bases, with 9 bases between them. From germline, CDR1 is LGHNA and CDR2 YSLEER. Produced via immunoSEQ multiplex PCR; TCRdb's table is partial and in-frame only. The data show tens of thousands of clones, with around 88% seen just once and approximately 11% held by the top ten. Study-wide results and caveats: The donor group comprised mostly white British people and more females; the analysis possibly underestimated clonal diversity. The reported proportion of spike-specific TCRs targeting unmutated variant regions was nearly half.

This clone has a single count. Its antigen is undetermined. The receptor comes from an adult who received the MenACWY meningococcal vaccine as a control. The sequences come from peripheral blood, collected 28 days after the second dose of the MenACWY control vaccine. J is TRBJ2-3 and V is TRBV4-3; D remains ambiguous. The CDR3 loop is CASSQDSDGDTQYF. Written as DNA, the CDR3 is TGCGCCAGCAGCCAAGATTCGGATGGAGATACGCAGTATTTT.